The 20 T cell receptor beta chains below come from one sample, sequenced in a study of T cell repertoires in cytomegalovirus infection. Antigens for these TCRs are unknown. One entry per CDR3 protein results from TCRdb running MiXCR on the reads. The table includes 750,000 to 900,000 distinct CDR3 sequences, under 35% detected once. Material: cultured CD8+ T cells from PBMCs, obtained from culture after CMV antigen stimulation. These receptors all stem from a human donor in good health (CMV status not recorded). Some clones in this sample may be carry-over from other donors' samples.

This clonotype was detected ten times or more. The V gene is TRBV7-9, the J gene TRBJ2-3; 7 bases are a match to TRBD2. In germline, CDR1 is SEHNR, CDR2 FQNEAQ (reference sequence). The junction had 5 bases not matched to a gene; V was cut back by 8 bases and J by 6 bases. This CDR3 region has 12 residues. CDR3 sequence reads: CASREVGDTQYF. DNA of the CDR3: TGTGCCAGCCGGGAGGTCGGGGATACGCAGTATTTT.

This chain uses TRBV12-3 or TRBV12-4 with TRBJ1-5; D remains ambiguous. CDR3 length: 13 amino acids. The V end was cut by 1 base, the J end by 5 bases, with 6 bases between. CDR3 bases: TGTGCCAGCAGTTTAGGATACGATCAGCCCCAGCATTTT. Its translation is CASSLGYDQPQHF.

There are a few counts of this clonotype. The chain has TRBV6-5 and TRBJ2-3, with TRBD1 identical over 9 bases. The CDR3 has 16 amino acids. Trimming removed 0 bases from V and 4 bases from J; junction bases left unmatched: 5. In germline, CDR1 is MNHEY, CDR2 SVGAGI. The CDR3 region is CASSYSQGAVADTQYF. CDR3 DNA: TGTGCCAGCAGTTACTCACAGGGGGCCGTCGCAGATACGCAGTATTTT.

This clonotype has a handful of counts. The rearrangement joins TRBV2 to TRBJ2-2; 8 nucleotides align to TRBD1. Per germline, CDR1 SNHLY and CDR2 FYNNEI. This CDR3 has 13 residues. The V segment lost 11 bases and the J segment 0 bases; nucleotides outside the gene matches: 2. CDR3 sequence (DNA): TGTGCCGGGACAGGATCGAACACCGGGGAGCTGTTTTTT. It yields the protein CAGTGSNTGELFF.

The rearrangement joins TRBV7-9 to TRBJ1-4; TRBD1 matches 7 bases. CDR3 length equals 15 residues. Germline lookup yields CDR1 SEHNR and CDR2 FQNEAQ (reference sequence). Trimming removed 1 base from V and 10 bases from J; junction bases left unmatched: 9. CDR3 sequence: CASSLVGDSPPKLFF. The CDR3 DNA sequence: TGTGCCAGCAGCTTAGTGGGGGACAGTCCACCAAAACTGTTTTTT.

This clonotype was counted a few times. The rearrangement joins TRBV27 to TRBJ2-7; TRBD1 is a possible D gene (6 bases). This CDR3 spans 16 amino acids. The V and J ends lost 6 bases and 2 bases respectively, with 20 bases between them. Looked up from germline, CDR1 is MNHEY and CDR2 is SMNVEV (reference sequence). CDR3 nucleotides: TGTGCCAGCAGCCCCCCCAGGGGCCCCAAGGCCTACGAGCAGTACGTC. This translates into CASSPPRGPKAYEQYV.

This clonotype was counted between two and nine times. One end of the junction is discordant with germline, which a read error may explain. V and J are TRBV27 and TRBJ2-1; the D gene could be TRBD1 or TRBD2 (7 bases each). This CDR3 contains 11 residues. The germline gives CDR1 MNHEY, CDR2 SMNVEV (reference sequence). CDR3 nucleotides: TGCGCAAGCCAGGGGGGGAATGAGCAGTTCTTC. Translated: CASQGGNEQFF.

The chain carries TRBV28 and TRBJ1-5; D is uncertain. In germline, CDR1 is MDHEN, CDR2 SYDVKM. V lost 7 bases and J 3 bases, leaving 16 bases between the germline ends. The CDR3 loop spans 15 amino acids. The DNA of the CDR3 is TGTGCCAGCAATCCCAGGAGCTACTACAATCAGCCCCAGCATTTT. It yields the protein CASNPRSYYNQPQHF.

The CDR3 loop reads CATSRVPRESSYEQYF. The CDR3 bases are TGTGCCACCAGCAGAGTCCCCAGGGAGAGCTCCTACGAGCAGTACTTC. The chain carries TRBV15 and TRBJ2-7; D tentatively fits TRBD1 or TRBD2 (5 bases each). This CDR3 has 16 residues. V was shortened by 1 base and J by 0 bases, with 13 bases between the two germline ends. Germline CDR1 and CDR2: LNHNV and YYDKDF (reference sequence).

In its sample, this clonotype was seen a few times. The chain carries TRBV4-2 and TRBJ2-1; 9 bases are a match to TRBD2. The germline CDR1 and CDR2 sequences are LGHNA and YNFKEQ. This CDR3 has 15 amino acids. V lost 4 bases to trimming and J lost 8 bases; unmatched junction nucleotides: 9. The CDR3 region is CASSPASGEGYEQFF. CDR3 in DNA: TGTGCCAGCAGCCCCGCTAGCGGGGAGGGGTATGAGCAGTTCTTC.

The rearrangement uses TRBV2 and TRBJ1-1; unclear D gene. CDR1 is SNHLY and CDR2 is FYNNEI in the germline V gene. Deletions cut 8 bases from V and 3 bases from J, with 16 bases between. CDR3 length equals 14 residues. The DNA for the CDR3 is TGTGCCAGCTCCTCAGATCCCGGGGACACTGAAGCTTTCTTT. Translation gives CASSSDPGDTEAFF.

The J gene is TRBJ2-3, the V gene TRBV9; 8 nucleotides align to TRBD1. In germline, CDR1 is SGDLS, CDR2 YYNGEE. Unmatched junction bases numbered 9, after V lost 3 bases and J lost 0 bases. The CDR3 consists of 17 residues. In DNA form, the CDR3 reads TGTGCCAGCAGCGCCCGGACAGGGATAATTAGCACAGATACGCAGTATTTT. It specifies CASSARTGIISTDTQYF.

This chain joins TRBV2 and TRBJ2-3; TRBD2 agrees at 13 bases. Germline trimming cut 5 bases from V and 3 bases from J; bases unmatched to any gene: 8. This CDR3 is built from 17 residues. Germline V lookup: CDR1 SNHLY, CDR2 FYNNEI. CDR3 sequence reads: CASSYTSGGAVTDTQYF. The CDR3 DNA is TGTGCCAGCAGTTACACTAGCGGGGGGGCCGTTACAGATACGCAGTATTTT.

This clonotype appeared a few times. The rearrangement joins TRBV19 to TRBJ2-2; tentatively, D is TRBD1 (5 bases). The length of the CDR3 is 15 residues. Germline V gene lookup returns CDR1 LNHDA and CDR2 SQIVND (reference sequence). Trimming cost V 5 bases and J 2 bases, with 12 bases left between them. This CDR3 is CASSPSRENTGELFF. The CDR3 DNA follows: TGTGCCAGTAGTCCATCCAGGGAAAACACCGGGGAGCTGTTTTTT.

In DNA form, the CDR3 reads TGTGCCAGCAGCTTAAGCCGGCCTCTATATGGCTACACCTTC. It encodes CASSLSRPLYGYTF. The chain recombines TRBV11-2 with TRBJ1-2; D gene uncertain. Trimming took off 2 bases at V and 5 bases at J, with 12 bases between the two ends. The germline CDR1 and CDR2 sequences are SGHAT and FQNNGV. There are 14 residues in the CDR3.

CDR3 amino acids: CASSQLQGHLDNQPQHF. Here the CDR3 DNA reads TGCGCCAGCAGCCAGCTTCAGGGACATCTAGACAATCAGCCCCAGCATTTT. The genes are TRBV4-1 and TRBJ1-5; D possibly corresponds to TRBD1 (6 bases). This CDR3 spans 17 amino acids. Germline CDR1 is MGHRA and CDR2 is YSYEKL. V shed 3 bases and J shed 3 bases, with 18 bases lying between them.

This clonotype was seen repeatedly, ten times or more. J is TRBJ1-4 and V is TRBV7-2; 7 nucleotides match TRBD1. In germline, CDR1 is SGHTA, CDR2 FQGNSA. The J segment lost 6 bases and the V segment lost 5 bases, leaving 6 bases of the junction unmatched. This CDR3 comprises 14 residues. The CDR3 protein is CASSPWDRHEKLFF. Written as DNA, the CDR3 is TGTGCCAGCAGCCCATGGGACAGACATGAAAAACTGTTTTTT.

The chain has TRBV4-2 and TRBJ2-1, with TRBD2 matching over 10 bases. Losses at the gene ends were 1 base for V and 7 bases for J; bases not matched to a gene: 7. There are 16 residues in the CDR3. CDR1 LGHNA and CDR2 YNFKEQ come from the germline V gene. The chain's CDR3 is CASSQAPAGGLNEQFF. CDR3 DNA: TGTGCCAGCAGCCAAGCCCCAGCGGGGGGGCTGAATGAGCAGTTCTTC.

Remarks on this clonotype: A read error may explain this, as a much larger clone is one base away. CDR3 amino acids: CASSMGGDSYNEQFF. In DNA, the CDR3 is TGTGCCAGTAGTATGGGCGGGGACTCCTACAATGAGCAGTTCTTC. The chain employs TRBV19 and TRBJ2-1; D might be TRBD2 (6 bases). The V gene lost 3 bases and the J gene lost 0 bases, with 9 bases spanning the gap. Germline CDR1 LNHDA, CDR2 SQIVND (reference sequence). This CDR3 has 15 amino acids.

The rearrangement uses TRBV5-5 and TRBJ2-1, with D unclear. Trimming removed 4 bases from V and 6 bases from J, with 11 bases in between. The germline V gene encodes CDR1 SGHKS and CDR2 YYEKEE (reference sequence). The CDR3 totals 13 residues. CDR3 sequence reads: CASSPRALNEQFF. CDR3 sequence (DNA): TGTGCCAGCAGCCCTCGGGCCCTCAATGAGCAGTTCTTC.